This entry lists 26 T cell receptor beta chains sequenced from one sample in a study of regulatory T cells in long-lasting Graves disease. Arm-PCR of CDR3 regions and iRepertoire HTBI primers were the basis on which TCR beta libraries were built. Each CDR3 protein is one row after TCRdb ran MiXCR on the multiplex PCR reads. There are some 230,000 distinct CDR3 sequences in the sample; around 20% occur only once, and over 20% lies in the top ten. Regarding time point: newly diagnosed GD, antithyroid drugs for less than 3 months. From RNA extracted from PBMCs, the TCR library was made. Here the sequenced sample was peripheral blood mononuclear cells (PBMCs), taken at new diagnosis, from a patient treated with antithyroid drugs. Source of these receptors: a female donor with Graves disease.

This clonotype was seen ten or more times. This rearrangement joins TRBV30 to TRBJ2-1; 8 nucleotides line up with TRBD1. This CDR3 region has 14 residues. The V gene end was trimmed by 2 bases and the J gene end by 2 bases; junction bases not matched to a gene: 2. CDR1 and CDR2 (germline): GTSNPN, SVGIG (reference sequence). The CDR3 sequence is CAWSQGAAYNEQFF. As DNA, the CDR3 is TGTGCCTGGAGTCAGGGGGCTGCCTACAATGAGCAGTTCTTC.

This clonotype was counted ten times or more. This chain links TRBV27 with TRBJ1-4, with D perhaps matching TRBD1 (6 bases). This CDR3 is 18 amino acids long. Trimming removed 4 bases at V and 4 bases at J, with 22 bases between. Germline V CDR1 and CDR2: MNHEY, SMNVEV (reference sequence). CDR3 bases: TGTGCCAGCAGTTCCCTGGGATGGCAGGGGCCACTTAATGAAAAACTGTTTTTT. The encoded protein is CASSSLGWQGPLNEKLFF.

This clonotype was detected ten times or more. This chain uses TRBV18 with TRBJ2-1; TRBD2 matches 15 bases. This CDR3 is 17 amino acids long. Germline V gene lookup returns CDR1 KGHSH and CDR2 LQKENI. The V and J ends lost 3 bases and 6 bases, in that order; junction bases with no gene match: 6. The CDR3 DNA reads TGTGCCAGCTCACCTTGGACTAGCGGGAGGGCCGGCAATGAGCAGTTCTTC. It is translated as CASSPWTSGRAGNEQFF. The full variable domain, with the rest looked up from reference TRBV18 and TRBJ2-1, is NAGVMQNPRHLVRRRGQEARLRCSPMKGHSHVYWYRQLPEEGLKFMVYLQKENIIDESGMPKERFSAEFPKEGPSILRIQQVVRGDSAAYFCASSPWTSGRAGNEQFFGPGTRLTVL.

This clonotype has ten or more counts. This chain links TRBV6-1 with TRBJ2-7; possibly TRBD1 for D (6 bases). The CDR3 loop spans 14 amino acids. With 7 bases removed from V and 2 bases from J, the gap between germline ends came to 15 bases. Per germline, CDR1 MNHNS and CDR2 SASEGT. CDR3: CASTDRGLTYEQYF. CDR3 nucleotides: TGTGCCAGCACGGACAGAGGTTTGACCTACGAGCAGTACTTC.

In its sample, this clonotype was seen many times. This chain uses TRBV6-1 with TRBJ1-4; D unresolved. Trimming removed 3 bases from V and 6 bases from J, with 5 bases in between. The CDR3 runs 12 residues. Germline V gives CDR1 MNHNS, CDR2 SASEGT. In DNA form, the CDR3 reads TGTGCCAGCAGTGAGTCGGATGAAAAACTGTTTTTT. It specifies CASSESDEKLFF.

This clonotype has at least ten counts. This chain joins TRBV7-9 and TRBJ2-5, with TRBD2 identical over 14 bases. Germline V gene lookup returns CDR1 SEHNR and CDR2 FQNEAQ (reference sequence). The CDR3 covers 18 residues. The trim removed 4 bases at V and 1 base at J, leaving 8 bases unmatched. CDR3 coding DNA: TGTGCCAGCAGCTCCCGACTAGCGGGAGGGCTCTCCCAAGAGACCCAGTACTTC. It codes for CASSSRLAGGLSQETQYF.

The sample holds many counts of this clonotype. The chain carries TRBV20-1 and TRBJ1-4, with 7 bases that match TRBD1. Germline CDR1 is DFQATT and CDR2 is SNEGSKA (reference sequence). After removal of 2 bases from V and 4 bases from J, the junction contained 7 bases not matched to a gene. This CDR3 contains 15 residues. CDR3 region: CSARSTTGLNEKLFF. CDR3 nucleotide sequence: TGCAGTGCTAGAAGCACGACAGGGCTTAATGAAAAACTGTTTTTT.

The chain couples TRBV11-2 to TRBJ2-5; D gene unclear. The CDR3 extends over 15 amino acids. Germline CDR1 reads SGHAT; CDR2 reads FQNNGV. Trimming took 1 base from V and 2 from J, leaving 11 bases between them. The CDR3 is CASSLAGGPQETQYF. The CDR3, as DNA: TGTGCCAGCAGCTTAGCGGGTGGGCCGCAAGAGACCCAGTACTTC.

This clonotype was detected many times. The chain is built from TRBV14 and TRBJ2-5; D might be TRBD1 or TRBD2, each matching 5 bases. The CDR3 has 14 residues. CDR1 and CDR2 from the germline V gene are SGHDN and FVKESK. Trimming cost V 7 bases and J 1 base, with 13 bases left between them. The CDR3 coding sequence is TGTGCCAGCAATTCGGGGACGCCCCAAGAGACCCAGTACTTC. Translation: CASNSGTPQETQYF.

This clonotype was recorded at least ten times. The chain is built from TRBV5-5 and TRBJ2-1, with no clear D. The CDR3 runs to 12 residues. V shed 0 bases and J shed 8 bases, with 6 bases lying between them. CDR1 and CDR2 (germline): SGHKS, YYEKEE (reference sequence). CDR3 amino acids: CASSLAMDEQFF. As DNA, the CDR3 is TGTGCCAGCAGCTTGGCTATGGATGAGCAGTTCTTC. Full variable domain (rest looked up from reference TRBV5-5 and TRBJ2-1): DAGVTQSPTHLIKTRGQQVTLRCSPISGHKSVSWYQQVLGQGPQFIFQYYEKEERGRGNFPDRFSARQFPNYSSELNVNALLLGDSALYLCASSLAMDEQFFGPGTRLTVL.

The chain combines TRBV4-3 with TRBJ2-1; no firm D call. Between the trimmed V and J ends, which lost 2 bases and 9 bases, there was a span of 23 bases. Germline CDR1 and CDR2: LGHNA and YSLEER. CDR3 length equals 17 residues. Here the CDR3 reads CASSQPQAGAKMSEQFF. CDR3 coding DNA: TGCGCCAGCAGCCAACCTCAGGCAGGCGCCAAAATGAGTGAGCAGTTCTTC.

This clonotype has a handful of counts. The rearrangement uses TRBV24-1 and TRBJ2-6; D remains unclear. The CDR3 extends over 11 amino acids. Trimming cost V 9 bases and J 12 bases, with 11 bases left between them. From germline, CDR1 is KGHDR and CDR2 SFDVKD. CDR3 in amino acids: CATLGRVVLTF. The DNA of the CDR3 is TGTGCCACCCTCGGGCGAGTCGTCCTGACTTTC.

This clonotype occurred many times. The V and J genes are TRBV28 and TRBJ2-7, with TRBD1 matching 7 bases. V lost 5 bases to trimming and J lost 1 base; unmatched junction nucleotides: 5. From germline, CDR1 is MDHEN and CDR2 SYDVKM. The CDR3 extends over 14 amino acids. DNA of the CDR3: TGTGCCAGCAGTCAAGACAGGGAATCCTACGAGCAGTACTTC. Protein sequence: CASSQDRESYEQYF.

This clonotype was observed a handful of times. A much larger clone differs by one base, so this may be a read error. J is TRBJ1-1 and V is TRBV7-9, with D perhaps TRBD1 (6 bases). Germline V gene data show CDR1 as SEHNR and CDR2 as FQNEAQ (reference sequence). Trimming cost V 5 bases and J 3 bases, with 10 bases left between them. The CDR3 covers 13 residues. Here the CDR3 reads CASSRTEYTEAFF. The CDR3 coding sequence is TGTGCCAGCAGCCGGACAGAGTACACTGAAGCTTTCTTT.

In this sample, this clonotype turned up a few times. V gene TRBV27 combines with J gene TRBJ1-4, with 7 bases fitting TRBD1. The ends lost 4 bases at V and 4 bases at J; junction bases unmatched: 9. The CDR3 is 16 amino acids. Germline CDR1 MNHEY, CDR2 SMNVEV (reference sequence). The CDR3 sequence: CASSSEGALVNEKLFF. The CDR3 DNA is TGTGCCAGCAGTTCCGAGGGGGCGCTGGTTAATGAAAAACTGTTTTTT.

J is TRBJ2-3 and V is TRBV9; no definite D call. Per germline, CDR1 SGDLS and CDR2 YYNGEE. The CDR3 is 13 amino acids. V was trimmed by 4 bases and J by 2 bases, leaving 8 bases between them. The CDR3 spells CASSPLLTDTQYF. CDR3 bases: TGTGCCAGCAGCCCGCTCCTCACAGATACGCAGTATTTT.

This clonotype showed up many times. The genes are TRBV2 and TRBJ1-6; D is uncertain. In germline, CDR1 is SNHLY, CDR2 FYNNEI. The CDR3 is 13 amino acids. The V end lost 8 bases, the J end lost 4 bases, and 9 bases lay between the germline ends. CDR3 DNA sequence: TGTGCCAGCCAGGATTTTTATAATTCACCCCTCCACTTT. This encodes CASQDFYNSPLHF.

There are many counts of this clonotype. The chain combines TRBV11-2 with TRBJ2-3; tentative D call: TRBD1 (5 bases). The CDR3 loop spans 17 amino acids. Between the trimmed V and J ends, which lost 2 bases and 2 bases, there was a span of 17 bases. Per germline, CDR1 SGHAT and CDR2 FQNNGV. DNA of the CDR3: TGTGCCAGCAGCTTATGGGGCAGACGAGGCTCCACAGATACGCAGTATTTT. Protein: CASSLWGRRGSTDTQYF.

This clonotype was observed at least ten times. This chain connects TRBV29-1 to TRBJ1-2, with TRBD1 matching over 8 bases. V gave up 5 bases and J gave up 6 bases; unmatched junction bases: 5. CDR1 is SQVTM and CDR2 is ANQGSEA in the germline V gene. The CDR3 runs to 12 residues. CDR3 residues: CSVPGQGHGYTF. DNA for the CDR3: TGCAGCGTTCCCGGACAGGGCCATGGCTACACCTTC.

This clonotype was observed a handful of times. The genes are TRBV20-1 and TRBJ2-1, with D possibly being TRBD1 or TRBD2 (5 bases each). Germline assignment: CDR1 DFQATT and CDR2 SNEGSKA (reference sequence). Trimming removed 5 bases from V and 4 bases from J, with 6 bases in between. This CDR3 is built from 11 residues. CDR3 loop: CSAGGYNEQFF. CDR3 DNA sequence: TGCAGTGCTGGGGGTTACAATGAGCAGTTCTTC.

This clonotype was seen at least ten times. V gene TRBV20-1 combines with J gene TRBJ2-5; D ambiguous. V gave up 3 bases and J gave up 2 bases, with 10 bases separating them. The CDR3 contains 13 residues. Germline V CDR1 and CDR2: DFQATT, SNEGSKA (reference sequence). DNA for the CDR3: TGCAGTGCTAGTACGTCGAGTCAAGAGACCCAGTACTTC. It encodes CSASTSSQETQYF.

This clonotype occurred a few times. This sequence joins TRBV11-2 and TRBJ2-1; D ambiguous. The V end lost 1 base, the J end lost 0 bases, and 10 bases lay between the germline ends. The CDR3 covers 16 residues. Germline CDR1 and CDR2: SGHAT and FQNNGV. CDR3 in DNA: TGTGCCAGCAGCTTAGGTACCTACAGCTCCTACAATGAGCAGTTCTTC. It specifies CASSLGTYSSYNEQFF.

This clonotype was recorded at least ten times. This chain connects TRBV28 to TRBJ2-2; D perhaps matches TRBD1 (6 bases). V lost 6 bases to trimming and J lost 7 bases, with 15 bases between them. CDR3 length: 14 residues. Germline CDR1 MDHEN, CDR2 SYDVKM. The CDR3 reads CASSSPGQHGELFF. The CDR3 DNA is TGTGCCAGCAGCTCCCCAGGACAGCACGGGGAGCTGTTTTTT.

The chain links TRBV28 to TRBJ1-5, with 7 nucleotides matching TRBD1. Germline V gene data show CDR1 as MDHEN and CDR2 as SYDVKM. Trimming removed 6 bases from V and 4 bases from J; junction bases left unmatched: 6. This CDR3 region has 14 residues. CDR3 bases: TGTGCCAGCAGCCCGGGACAGACAAATCAGCCCCAGCATTTT. Its translation: CASSPGQTNQPQHF.

The chain employs TRBV6-4 and TRBJ2-7, with 7 bases lining up with TRBD2. Germline CDR1 is MRHNA and CDR2 is SNTAGT. The trim removed 0 bases at V and 2 bases at J, leaving 7 bases unmatched. The CDR3 consists of 16 residues. CDR3 residues: CASSDSGAGPTYEQYF. The CDR3 bases are TGTGCCAGCAGTGACTCGGGAGCGGGACCAACCTACGAGCAGTACTTC.

This clonotype was counted a few times. The rearrangement uses TRBV2 and TRBJ1-2; D is unresolved. This CDR3 is built from 12 residues. Germline assignment: CDR1 SNHLY and CDR2 FYNNEI. V dropped 6 bases and J dropped 4 bases, with 9 bases sitting between them. The CDR3 protein is CASSPLVYGYTF. In DNA form, the CDR3 reads TGTGCCAGCAGCCCCCTCGTCTATGGCTACACCTTC.